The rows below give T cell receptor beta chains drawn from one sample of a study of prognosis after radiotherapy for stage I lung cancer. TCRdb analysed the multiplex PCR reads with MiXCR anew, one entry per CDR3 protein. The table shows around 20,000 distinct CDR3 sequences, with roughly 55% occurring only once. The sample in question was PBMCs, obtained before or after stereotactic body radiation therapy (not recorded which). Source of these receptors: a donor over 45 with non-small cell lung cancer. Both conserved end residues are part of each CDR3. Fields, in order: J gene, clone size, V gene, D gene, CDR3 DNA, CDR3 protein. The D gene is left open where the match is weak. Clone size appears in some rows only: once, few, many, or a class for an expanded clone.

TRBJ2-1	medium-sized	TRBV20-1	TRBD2	TGCAGTGCTGGCAGACTAGCCGGTGACAATGAGCAGTTCTTC	CSAGRLAGDNEQFF
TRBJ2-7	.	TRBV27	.	TGTGCCAGTCACGCGGTGGGGAGCTCCTACGAGCAGTACTTC	CASHAVGSSYEQYF
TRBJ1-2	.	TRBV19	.	TGTGCCAGTAGTATTAGTCGGTCCTATGGCTACACCTTC	CASSISRSYGYTF
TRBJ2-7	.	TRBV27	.	TGTGCCAGCAGCCACTCGAGGTCCGAGCAGTACTTC	CASSHSRSEQYF
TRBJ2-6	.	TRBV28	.	TGTGCCAGCAGAAACCCTGGGGCCAACGTCCTGACTTTC	CASRNPGANVLTF
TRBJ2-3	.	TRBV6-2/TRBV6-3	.	TGTGCCAGAGGTGAAGGGACAAGTACGCAGTATTTT	CARGEGTSTQYF
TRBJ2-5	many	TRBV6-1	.	TGTGCCAGCAGTGAACGGGGTGGAAGAGAGACCCAGTACTTC	CASSERGGRETQYF
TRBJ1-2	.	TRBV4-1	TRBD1	TGCGCCAGCAGCCAAGAGACAGGGGGCTATGCCTACACCTTC	CASSQETGGYAYTF
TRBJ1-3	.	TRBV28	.	TGTGTCATCAGCCCAGAGTCTGGAAACACCATATATTTT	CVISPESGNTIYF
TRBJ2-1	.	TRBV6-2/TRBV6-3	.	TGTGCCAGCACGGGTTTTTACAATGAGCAGTTCTTC	CASTGFYNEQFF
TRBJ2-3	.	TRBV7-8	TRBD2	TGTGCCAGCAGCTTTGGCACTAGCGGGAGCACAGATACGCAGTATTTT	CASSFGTSGSTDTQYF
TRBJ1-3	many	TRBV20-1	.	TGCAGTGCACCGAGCGGACCGACCTCTGGAAACACCATATATTTT	CSAPSGPTSGNTIYF
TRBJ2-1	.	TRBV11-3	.	TGTGCCAGCAGCTTTCTTGGGGGCTCCTACAATGAGCAGTTCTTC	CASSFLGGSYNEQFF
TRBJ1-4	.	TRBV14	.	TGTGCCAGCAGCCTAGGGTGGTACGGGAAAAAACTGTTCTTT	CASSLGWYGKKLFF
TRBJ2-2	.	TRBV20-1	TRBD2	TGCAGTGCTAGAGATTGGCTAGCGGGAGACACCGGGGAGCTGTTTTTT	CSARDWLAGDTGELFF
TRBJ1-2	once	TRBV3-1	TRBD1	TGTGCCAGCAGCTATGGACAGGGAAACTATGGCTACACCTTC	CASSYGQGNYGYTF
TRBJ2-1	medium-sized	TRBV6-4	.	TGTGCCAGCAGTTACTCCAGGGGTCTGGTTCGGGGTGAGCAGTTCTTC	CASSYSRGLVRGEQFF
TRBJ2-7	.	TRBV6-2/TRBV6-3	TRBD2	TGTGCCAGCAGTTACTGCGGTAGCGGGGGGGGGGTAGACCAGCAGTACTTC	CASSYCGSGGGVDQQYF
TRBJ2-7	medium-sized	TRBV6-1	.	TGTGCCAGCATGGACGAGACCTACGAGCAGTACTTC	CASMDETYEQYF
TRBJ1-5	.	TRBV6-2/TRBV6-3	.	TGTGCCAGCAGTGAATCGGTTTTACAGCCCCAGCATTTT	CASSESVLQPQHF
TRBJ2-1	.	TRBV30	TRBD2	TGTGCCTGGAGTGAAGGACTAGCATCAAATGAGCAGTTCTTC	CAWSEGLASNEQFF
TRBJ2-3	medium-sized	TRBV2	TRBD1	TGTGCCAGCAGTGAACGAGGGACAGGGGGAGGAGATACGCAGTATTTT	CASSERGTGGGDTQYF
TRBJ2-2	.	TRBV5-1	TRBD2	TGCGCCAGCAGCTTGGAAACTAGCGGGAAGACCGGGGAGCTGTTTTTT	CASSLETSGKTGELFF
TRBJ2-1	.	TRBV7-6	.	TGTGCCAGCAGCCCCTCCCGGGGGAATGAGCAGTTCTTC	CASSPSRGNEQFF
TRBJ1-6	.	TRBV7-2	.	TGTGCCAGCAGCTTAGAGTCATTAAGGACCCTCCACTTT	CASSLESLRTLHF
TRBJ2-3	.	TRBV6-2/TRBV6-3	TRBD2	TGTGCCAGCAGTATCAAAAGCGGGAGGGCCGGTGATACGCAGTATTTT	CASSIKSGRAGDTQYF
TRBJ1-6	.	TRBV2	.	TGTGCCAGGGGAGGTTGGGACGCCTACTCACCCCTCCACTTT	CARGGWDAYSPLHF
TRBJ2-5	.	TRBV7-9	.	TGTGCCAGCAGCTTAGGGGCAGGGGTTGAGACCCAGTACTTC	CASSLGAGVETQYF
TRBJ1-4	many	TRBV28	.	TGTGCCAGCAGTTTATCCCTTGGTAGAACTAATGAAAAACTGTTTTTT	CASSLSLGRTNEKLFF